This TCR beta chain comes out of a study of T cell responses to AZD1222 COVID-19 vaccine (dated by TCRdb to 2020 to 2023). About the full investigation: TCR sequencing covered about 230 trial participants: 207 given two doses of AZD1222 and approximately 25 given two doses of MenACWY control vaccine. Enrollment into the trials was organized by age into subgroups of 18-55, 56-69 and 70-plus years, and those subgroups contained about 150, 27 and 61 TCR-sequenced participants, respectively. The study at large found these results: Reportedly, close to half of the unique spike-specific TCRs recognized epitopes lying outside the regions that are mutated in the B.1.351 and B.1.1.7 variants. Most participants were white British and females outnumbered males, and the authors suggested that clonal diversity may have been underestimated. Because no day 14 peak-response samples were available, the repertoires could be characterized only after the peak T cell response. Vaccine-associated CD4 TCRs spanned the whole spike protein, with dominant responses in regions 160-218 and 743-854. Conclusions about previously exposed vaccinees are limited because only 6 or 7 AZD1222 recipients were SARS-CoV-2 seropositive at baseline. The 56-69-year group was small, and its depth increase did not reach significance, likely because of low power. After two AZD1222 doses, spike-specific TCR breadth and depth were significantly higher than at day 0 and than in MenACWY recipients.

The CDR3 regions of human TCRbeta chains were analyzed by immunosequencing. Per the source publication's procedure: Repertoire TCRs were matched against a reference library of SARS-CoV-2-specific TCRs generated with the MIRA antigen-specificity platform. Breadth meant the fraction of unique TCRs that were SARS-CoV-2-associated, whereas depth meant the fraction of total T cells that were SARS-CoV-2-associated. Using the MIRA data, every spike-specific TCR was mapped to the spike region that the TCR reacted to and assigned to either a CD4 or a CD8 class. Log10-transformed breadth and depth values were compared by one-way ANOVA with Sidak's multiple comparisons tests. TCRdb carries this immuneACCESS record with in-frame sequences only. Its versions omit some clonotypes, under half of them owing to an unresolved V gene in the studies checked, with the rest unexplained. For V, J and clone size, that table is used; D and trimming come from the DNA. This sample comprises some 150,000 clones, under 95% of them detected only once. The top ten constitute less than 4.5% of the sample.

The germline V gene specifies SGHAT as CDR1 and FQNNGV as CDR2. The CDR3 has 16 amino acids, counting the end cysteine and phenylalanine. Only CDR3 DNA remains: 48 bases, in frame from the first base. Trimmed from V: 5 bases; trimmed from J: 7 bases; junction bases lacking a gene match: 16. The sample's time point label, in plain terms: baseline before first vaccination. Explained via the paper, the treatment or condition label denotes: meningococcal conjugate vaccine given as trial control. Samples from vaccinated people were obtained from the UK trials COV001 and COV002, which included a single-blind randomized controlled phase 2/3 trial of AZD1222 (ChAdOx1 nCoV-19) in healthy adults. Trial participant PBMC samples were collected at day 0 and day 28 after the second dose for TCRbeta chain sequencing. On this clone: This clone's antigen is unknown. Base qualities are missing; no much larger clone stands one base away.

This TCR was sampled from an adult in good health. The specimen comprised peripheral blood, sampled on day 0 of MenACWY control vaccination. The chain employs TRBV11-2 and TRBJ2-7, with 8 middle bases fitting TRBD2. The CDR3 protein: CASSRSHTSGAWEQYF. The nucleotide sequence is TGTGCCAGCAGCCGTTCCCACACTAGCGGAGCCTGGGAGCAGTACTTC.